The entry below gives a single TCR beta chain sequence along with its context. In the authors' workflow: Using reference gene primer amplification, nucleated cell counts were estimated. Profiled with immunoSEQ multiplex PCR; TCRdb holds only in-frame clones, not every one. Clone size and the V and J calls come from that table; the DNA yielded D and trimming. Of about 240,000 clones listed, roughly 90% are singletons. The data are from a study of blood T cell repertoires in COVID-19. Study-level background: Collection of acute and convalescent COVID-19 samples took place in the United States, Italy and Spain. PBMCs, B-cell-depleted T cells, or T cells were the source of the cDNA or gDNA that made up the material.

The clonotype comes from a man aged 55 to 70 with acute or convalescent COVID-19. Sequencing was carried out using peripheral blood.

CDR3 region: CASSQVGLAGTNEQFF. Here the CDR3 DNA reads TGTGCCAGCAGCCAAGTTGGACTAGCGGGAACGAATGAGCAGTTCTTC. The chain carries TRBV3-1 (or the pseudogene TRBV3-2) and TRBJ2-1, with TRBD2 matching 12 bases. CDR3 length: 16 amino acids. The V segment lost 1 base and the J segment 7 bases; nucleotides outside the gene matches: 5. Per germline, CDR1 LGHDT and CDR2 YNNKEL (reference sequence).